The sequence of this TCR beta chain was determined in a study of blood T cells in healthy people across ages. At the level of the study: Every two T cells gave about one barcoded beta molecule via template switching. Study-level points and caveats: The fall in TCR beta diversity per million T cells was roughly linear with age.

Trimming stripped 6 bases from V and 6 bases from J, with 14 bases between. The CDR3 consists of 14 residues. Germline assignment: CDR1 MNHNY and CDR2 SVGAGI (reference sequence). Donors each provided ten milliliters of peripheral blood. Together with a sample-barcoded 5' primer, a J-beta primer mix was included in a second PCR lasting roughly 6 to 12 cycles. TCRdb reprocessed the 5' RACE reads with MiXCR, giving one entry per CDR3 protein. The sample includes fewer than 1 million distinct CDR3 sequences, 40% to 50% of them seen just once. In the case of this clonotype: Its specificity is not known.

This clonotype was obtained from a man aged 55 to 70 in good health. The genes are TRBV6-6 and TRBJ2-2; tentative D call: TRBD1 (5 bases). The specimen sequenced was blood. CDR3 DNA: TGTGCCAGCAGGGGGCCTCTTGAGGCCGGGGAGCTGTTTTTT. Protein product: CASRGPLEAGELFF.